The entry that follows covers one TCR beta chain sequence. This specimen comes from a study of cytomegalovirus exposure and HLA in healthy donors. About the research overall: From HLA-typed donors, an early data release held tens of millions of unique TCRs.

The length of the CDR3 is 13 residues. Trimming pared 2 bases from V and 6 bases from J, leaving 8 bases between. Germline V gene sequence: CDR1 KGHSH, CDR2 LQKENI. PCR involved 60 Vbeta and 13 Jbeta primers. Profiled with immunoSEQ multiplex PCR; TCRdb holds only in-frame clones, not every one. This sample has nearly 110,000 clones, with 65% to 85% found just once. Donors were nominally healthy when sampled, though unrecorded immune exposures were likely. The chain is built from TRBV18 and TRBJ1-3; D remains ambiguous. The source is a man under 40 in good health and CMV-seronegative. The sequenced sample consisted of PBMCs. This chain's CDR3 is CASSPGQANTIYF. The CDR3, as DNA: TGTGCCAGCTCACCAGGGCAGGCAAACACCATATATTTT.